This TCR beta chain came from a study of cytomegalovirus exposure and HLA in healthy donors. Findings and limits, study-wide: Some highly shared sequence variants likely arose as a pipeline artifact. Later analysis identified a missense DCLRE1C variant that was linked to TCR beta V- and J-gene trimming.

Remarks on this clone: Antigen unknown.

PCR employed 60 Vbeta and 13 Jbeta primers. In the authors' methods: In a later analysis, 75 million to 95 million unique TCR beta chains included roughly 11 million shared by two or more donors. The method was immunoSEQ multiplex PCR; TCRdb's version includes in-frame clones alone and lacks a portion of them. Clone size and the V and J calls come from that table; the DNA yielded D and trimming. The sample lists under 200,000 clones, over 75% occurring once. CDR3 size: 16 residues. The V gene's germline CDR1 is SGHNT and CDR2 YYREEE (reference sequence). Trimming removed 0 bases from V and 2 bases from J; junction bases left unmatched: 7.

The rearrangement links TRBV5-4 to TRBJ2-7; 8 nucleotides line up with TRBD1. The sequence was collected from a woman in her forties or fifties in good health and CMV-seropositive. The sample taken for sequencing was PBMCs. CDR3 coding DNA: TGTGCCAGCAGCTTGGCCAAGGGGACAGGCCCCTACGAGCAGTACTTC. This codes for CASSLAKGTGPYEQYF. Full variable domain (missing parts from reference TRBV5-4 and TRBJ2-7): ETGVTQSPTHLIKTRGQQVTLRCSSQSGHNTVSWYQQALGQGPQFIFQYYREEENGRGNFPPRFSGLQFPNYSSELNVNALELDDSALYLCASSLAKGTGPYEQYFGPGTRLTVT.